This T cell receptor beta chain was sequenced in a study of human T cells and chemical hapten exposure. Study-wide points: TCRs at high frequency, those above 1 in 1000, did not change with DPC sensitization.

Single cDNA molecules in the library carried unique molecular identifiers attached during preparation. TCRdb itself ran the RACE reads through MiXCR, one entry per CDR3 protein. The sample holds roughly 120,000 distinct CDR3 sequences, 9.5% to 13% seen once. This clonotype was seen only a few times. Its antigen is unidentified. Time point in this sample: patch test 1, 2 weeks after DPC sensitization. Sample treatment: therapeutic diphenylcyclopropenone sensitization with weekly scalp DPC. The germline V and J ends were trimmed by 1 base and 7 bases, with 8 bases remaining between them. CDR1 and CDR2 from the germline V gene are MNHEY and SVGAGI. This CDR3 is built from 13 residues.

The chain combines TRBV6-5 with TRBJ2-1, with a possible D match to TRBD2 (5 bases). The specimen was whole blood, collected in connection with sensitization to the hapten diphenylcyclopropenone (DPC). This TCR came from a woman aged 45 to 65 with alopecia areata. Some clones in this sample may be carry-over from other donors' samples. The CDR3: CASSYLPGNEQFF. CDR3 coding DNA: TGTGCCAGCAGTTACTTGCCGGGAAATGAGCAGTTCTTC.